This T cell receptor (beta chain) is from a study of T cell responses to AZD1222 COVID-19 vaccine. Of note for this clone: Its antigen is as yet unknown.

Sequenced by immunoSEQ multiplex PCR; TCRdb stores in-frame clones only, minus some. This table has about 83,000 clones, approximately 90% appearing once. Points from the study as a whole: When two AZD1222 doses had been given, Spike-specific TCR breadth and depth rose. Clonal diversity may have been underestimated in mostly white British donors. Reports indicate that nearly half of spike-specific TCRs are directed at unmutated variant regions. No day 14 peak samples; only post-peak repertoires were characterized.

Losses at the gene ends were 8 bases for V and 4 bases for J; bases not matched to a gene: 6. From germline, CDR1 is SGHVS and CDR2 FNYEAQ. This CDR3 comprises 13 residues. This specimen was peripheral blood, taken on day 0 of MenACWY control vaccination. This clonotype originated in an adult in good health. The V gene is TRBV7-6, the J gene TRBJ2-3, with TRBD1 identical over 7 bases. The CDR3 DNA is TGTGCCAGCGGCGACAGGGTCCCAGATACGCAGTATTTT. It encodes CASGDRVPDTQYF.